These 18 T cell receptor beta chains originate from one sample sequenced in a study of T-cell reconstitution after alpha-beta-depleted transplantation in children. During its preparation, the TCRbeta library received unique molecular identifiers. TCRdb re-called the PCR reads through MiXCR, storing one row per CDR3 protein. The profile shows 55,000 to 90,000 distinct CDR3 sequences, 4.9% of them singletons. The specimen comprised PBMCs, mostly from graft donor cells, sampled 180 days after TCRalphabeta/CD19-depleted stem cell transplant. Every receptor here comes from a boy under three years old who had a stem cell transplant for acute myeloid leukemia, so the T cells may come from the graft donor.

This clonotype was recorded many times. The J gene is TRBJ2-5, the V gene TRBV6-1; 8 bases match TRBD1. Germline assignment: CDR1 MNHNS and CDR2 SASEGT. Trimming at V came to 4 bases and at J to 3 bases, leaving 4 bases not matched to a gene. The CDR3 totals 14 residues. The CDR3 here is CASSAQGAKETQYF. DNA of the CDR3: TGTGCCAGCAGTGCGCAGGGGGCCAAAGAGACCCAGTACTTC.

Many counts were recorded for this clonotype. Here the CDR3 DNA reads TGTGCCAGCAGCCCACTAACAGGGCTGGGGAATGAAAAACTGTTTTTT. This translates into CASSPLTGLGNEKLFF. The V and J genes are TRBV7-7 and TRBJ1-4, with a weak D call TRBD1 (6 bases). V was pared by 5 bases and J by 5 bases, with 18 bases between. Per germline, CDR1 SSHAT and CDR2 FNYEAQ (reference sequence). CDR3 size: 16 residues. Full variable domain (rest looked up from reference TRBV7-7 and TRBJ1-4): GAGVSQSPRYKVTKRGQDVTLRCDPISSHATLYWYQQALGQGPEFLTYFNYEAQPDKSGLPSDRFSAERPEGSISTLTIQRTEQRDSAMYRCASSPLTGLGNEKLFFGSGTQLSVL.

This clonotype was observed many times. The chain carries TRBV10-3 and TRBJ2-1, with 10 bases matching TRBD2. The V and J ends lost 6 bases and 3 bases, in that order; junction bases with no gene match: 5. Germline V gene lookup returns CDR1 ENHRY and CDR2 SYGVKD. CDR3 length equals 15 residues. CDR3 loop: CAIRGQRGGYNEQFF. CDR3 DNA sequence: TGTGCCATCAGAGGACAGCGGGGGGGCTACAATGAGCAGTTCTTC.

This clonotype has at least ten counts. This chain joins TRBV12-3 or TRBV12-4 and TRBJ2-5; D remains unclear. Trimming pared 2 bases from V and 0 bases from J, leaving 10 bases between. CDR3 size: 15 residues. CDR3 region: CASSLNGWYQETQYF. Here the CDR3 DNA reads TGTGCCAGCAGTTTAAACGGCTGGTACCAAGAGACCCAGTACTTC.

This clonotype was detected ten times or more. The chain links TRBV6-5 to TRBJ2-5; tentatively, D is TRBD2 (5 bases). The CDR3 has 13 amino acids. Germline CDR1 reads MNHEY; CDR2 reads SVGAGI. Trimming pared 4 bases from V and 2 bases from J, leaving 8 bases between. CDR3 DNA sequence: TGTGCCAGCAGTTGGTCGGGGCAAGAGACCCAGTACTTC. It codes for CASSWSGQETQYF.

This clonotype has a count of ten or more. V usage is TRBV5-1 and J usage is TRBJ2-2, with 11 bases fitting TRBD1. The CDR3 is made up of 19 amino acids. V shed 3 bases and J 4 bases; nucleotides not matched to a gene: 14. Germline V gene sequence: CDR1 SGHRS, CDR2 YFSETQ. The CDR3 sequence: CASSSEGQGAKWGTGELFF. CDR3 DNA sequence: TGCGCCAGCAGCTCCGAAGGACAGGGGGCAAAGTGGGGCACCGGGGAGCTGTTTTTT.

In its sample, this clonotype was seen many times. The genes are TRBV7-9 and TRBJ2-5; D is possibly TRBD1 (5 bases). This CDR3 has 13 amino acids. From germline, CDR1 is SEHNR and CDR2 FQNEAQ (reference sequence). Trimming pared 5 bases from V and 1 base from J, leaving 8 bases between. CDR3 bases: TGTGCCAGCAGCCGACAGTCCCAAGAGACCCAGTACTTC. As protein: CASSRQSQETQYF.

This clonotype was picked up many times. This rearrangement joins TRBV5-1 to TRBJ2-3; D is unclear. This CDR3 contains 15 residues. Trimming left V 4 bases short and J 1 base short, with 13 bases between. Germline CDR1 reads SGHRS; CDR2 reads YFSETQ. CDR3 DNA sequence: TGCGCCAGCAGCCTCCTGGTCGGTGGCACAGATACGCAGTATTTT. Translated, it gives CASSLLVGGTDTQYF.

This clonotype was counted at least ten times. The J gene is TRBJ1-5, the V gene TRBV3-1; the match to TRBD1 covers 9 bases. This CDR3 region has 14 residues. The J segment lost 6 bases and the V segment lost 4 bases, leaving 4 bases of the junction unmatched. Looked up from germline, CDR1 is LGHDT and CDR2 is YNNKEL (reference sequence). CDR3 sequence reads: CASSPNRGLQPQHF. In DNA form, the CDR3 reads TGTGCCAGCAGCCCTAACAGGGGGCTTCAGCCCCAGCATTTT.

This clonotype was observed at least ten times. V and J are TRBV5-1 and TRBJ2-2, with a possible D match to TRBD1 (6 bases). The CDR3 extends over 14 amino acids. The germline CDR1 and CDR2 sequences are SGHRS and YFSETQ. The V and J ends lost 0 bases and 6 bases respectively, with 9 bases between them. The chain's CDR3 is CASSLGRGSGELFF. As DNA, the CDR3 is TGCGCCAGCAGCTTGGGCAGGGGTTCCGGGGAGCTGTTTTTT.

This clonotype was seen many times. The chain combines TRBV6-2 or TRBV6-3 with TRBJ2-4, with a weak D call TRBD2 (6 bases). Germline CDR1 is MNHEY and CDR2 is SVGEGT. V lost 0 bases and J 2 bases, leaving 14 bases between the germline ends. The CDR3 loop spans 17 amino acids. The CDR3 region is CASSYSVEGRTKNIQYF. For the CDR3, the DNA is TGTGCCAGCAGTTACTCGGTGGAGGGTAGAACCAAAAACATTCAGTACTTC.

In its sample, this clonotype was seen many times. The rearrangement links TRBV4-3 to TRBJ1-6, with 7 bases identical to TRBD1. Losses at the gene ends were 0 bases for V and 4 bases for J; bases not matched to a gene: 9. Germline V CDR1 and CDR2: LGHNA, YSLEER. The CDR3 is 18 residues long. The CDR3 DNA is TGCGCCAGCAGCCAAGAAGGCCCAGGGGGGCCGTATAATTCACCCCTCCACTTT. This sequence encodes CASSQEGPGGPYNSPLHF.

This clonotype has a count of ten or more. This rearrangement joins TRBV28 to TRBJ1-5; D ambiguous. CDR1 is MDHEN and CDR2 is SYDVKM in the germline V gene. The ends were cut back, 6 bases at V and 5 bases at J, with 5 bases in the middle. The CDR3 has 11 residues. The CDR3 sequence is CASSPDQPQHF. The CDR3 DNA reads as TGTGCCAGCAGCCCCGATCAGCCCCAGCATTTT.

Notes on this clonotype: Since a much larger clone is just one base distant, this may be a read error. The chain couples TRBV3-1 to TRBJ2-3, with D possibly matching TRBD2 (6 bases). CDR3 size: 19 residues. Germline V gene data show CDR1 as LGHDT and CDR2 as YNNKEL (reference sequence). CDR3 protein: CATSQDSSLAGIRTDTQYF. In DNA, the CDR3 is TGTGCCACCAGCCAAGATTCGAGCTTGGCGGGGATACGCACAGATACGCAGTATTTT.

Many counts were recorded for this clonotype. The chain links TRBV12-3 or TRBV12-4 to TRBJ2-7; D may be TRBD1 or TRBD2 (6 bases each). This CDR3 region has 15 residues. V lost 5 bases and J 3 bases, leaving 17 bases between the germline ends. CDR3 in DNA: TGTGCCAGCAGTAATATTGTCGGGGGCCGCTACGAGCAGTACTTC. This gives the protein CASSNIVGGRYEQYF.

This clonotype is medium-sized by share. The chain couples TRBV18 to TRBJ2-6; TRBD1 agrees at 7 bases. Trimming removed 3 bases from V and 3 bases from J; junction bases left unmatched: 5. The CDR3 totals 16 residues. Germline assignment: CDR1 KGHSH and CDR2 LQKENI. In nucleotides, the CDR3 is TGTGCCAGCTCACCGTTGACAGGGTATGGGGCCAACGTCCTGACTTTC. It encodes CASSPLTGYGANVLTF.

This clonotype was seen ten or more times. The gene calls are TRBV12-3 or TRBV12-4 and TRBJ2-1; 8 bases are shared with TRBD2. The CDR3 length is 15 residues. Germline trimming cut 5 bases from V and 2 bases from J; bases unmatched to any gene: 5. The CDR3 spells CASSLRGGAYNEQFF. The CDR3 DNA sequence: TGTGCCAGCAGTCTCCGGGGGGGCGCCTACAATGAGCAGTTCTTC.

This clonotype was counted at least ten times. J is TRBJ2-1 and V is TRBV7-2; D is ambiguous. The CDR3 has 15 residues. V lost 2 bases, J lost 8 bases, and 16 bases lay in between. The germline CDR1 and CDR2 sequences are SGHTA and FQGNSA. In nucleotides, the CDR3 is TGTGCCAGCAGCTTATCAGGAATGCGCCACGATGAGCAGTTCTTC. Translating gives CASSLSGMRHDEQFF.